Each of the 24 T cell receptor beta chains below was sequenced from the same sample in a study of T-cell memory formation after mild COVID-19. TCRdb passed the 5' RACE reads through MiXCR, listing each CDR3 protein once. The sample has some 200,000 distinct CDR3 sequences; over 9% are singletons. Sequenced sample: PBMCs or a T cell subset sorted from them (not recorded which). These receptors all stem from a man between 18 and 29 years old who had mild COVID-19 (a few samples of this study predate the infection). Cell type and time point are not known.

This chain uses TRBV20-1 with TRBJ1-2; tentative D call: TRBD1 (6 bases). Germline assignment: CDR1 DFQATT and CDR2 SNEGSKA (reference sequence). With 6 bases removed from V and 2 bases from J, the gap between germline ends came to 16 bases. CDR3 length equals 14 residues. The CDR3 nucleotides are TGCAGTGCCCGGGAGGGGGGTCGAAACTATGGCTACACCTTC. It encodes CSAREGGRNYGYTF.

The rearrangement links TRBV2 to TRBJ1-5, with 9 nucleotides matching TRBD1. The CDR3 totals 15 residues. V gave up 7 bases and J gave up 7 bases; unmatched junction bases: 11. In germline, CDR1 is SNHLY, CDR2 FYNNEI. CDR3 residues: CASKSRDRVRQPQHF. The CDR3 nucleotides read TGTGCCAGCAAGTCCCGGGACAGGGTACGGCAGCCCCAGCATTTT.

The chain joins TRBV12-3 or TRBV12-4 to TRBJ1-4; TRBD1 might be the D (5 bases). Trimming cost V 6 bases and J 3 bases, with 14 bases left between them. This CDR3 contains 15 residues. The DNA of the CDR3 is TGTGCCAGCAGCTCCAGGGCGGGATCTAATGAAAAACTGTTTTTT. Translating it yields CASSSRAGSNEKLFF.

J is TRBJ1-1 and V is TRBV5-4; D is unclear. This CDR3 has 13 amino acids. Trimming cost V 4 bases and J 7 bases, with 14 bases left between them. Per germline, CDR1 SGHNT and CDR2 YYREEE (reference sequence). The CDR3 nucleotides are TGTGCCAGCAGCGGTTCCGTCGACTTTGAAGCTTTCTTT. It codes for CASSGSVDFEAFF.

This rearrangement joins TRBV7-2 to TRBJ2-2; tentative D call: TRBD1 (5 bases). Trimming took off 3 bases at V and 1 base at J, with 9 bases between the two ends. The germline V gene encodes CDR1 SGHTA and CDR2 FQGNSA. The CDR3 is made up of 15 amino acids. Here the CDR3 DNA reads TGTGCCAGCAGCTTTGCGACAGTGAACACCGGGGAGCTGTTTTTT. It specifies CASSFATVNTGELFF.

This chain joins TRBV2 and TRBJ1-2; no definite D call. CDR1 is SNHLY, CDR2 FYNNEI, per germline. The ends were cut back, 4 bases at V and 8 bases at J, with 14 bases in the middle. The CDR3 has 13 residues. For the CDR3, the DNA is TGTGCCAGCAGTGGGCAGGAGAGAAACGGCTACACCTTC. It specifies CASSGQERNGYTF.

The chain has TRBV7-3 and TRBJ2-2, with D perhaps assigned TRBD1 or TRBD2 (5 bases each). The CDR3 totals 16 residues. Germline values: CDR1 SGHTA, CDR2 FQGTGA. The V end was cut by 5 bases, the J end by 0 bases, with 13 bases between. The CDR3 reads CASSPTPGPNTGELFF. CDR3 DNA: TGTGCCAGCAGCCCTACCCCGGGGCCGAACACCGGGGAGCTGTTTTTT.

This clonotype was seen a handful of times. The CDR3 here is CASSPRTSGLGTGELFF. CDR3 coding DNA: TGTGCCAGCAGCCCCAGGACTAGCGGGTTAGGTACCGGGGAGCTGTTTTTT. V is TRBV9 and J is TRBJ2-2; 11 nucleotides align to TRBD2. The V and J ends lost 4 bases and 5 bases, in that order; junction bases with no gene match: 10. The CDR3 is 17 residues long. Germline V CDR1 and CDR2: SGDLS, YYNGEE.

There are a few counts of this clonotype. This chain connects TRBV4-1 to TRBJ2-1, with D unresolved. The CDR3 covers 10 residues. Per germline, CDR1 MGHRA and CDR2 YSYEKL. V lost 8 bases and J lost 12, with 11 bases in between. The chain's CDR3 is CASGAVRQFF. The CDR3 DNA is TGCGCCAGCGGTGCCGTTAGGCAGTTCTTC.

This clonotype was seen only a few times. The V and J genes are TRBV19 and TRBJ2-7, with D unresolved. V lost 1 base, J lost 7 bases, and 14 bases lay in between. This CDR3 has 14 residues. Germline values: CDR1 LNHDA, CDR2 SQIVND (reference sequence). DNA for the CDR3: TGTGCCAGTAGTATAGGGGAAAATCTACGAGAGCAGTACTTC. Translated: CASSIGENLREQYF. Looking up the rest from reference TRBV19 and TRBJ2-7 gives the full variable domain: DGGITQSPKYLFRKEGQNVTLSCEQNLNHDAMYWYRQDPGQGLRLIYYSQIVNDFQKGDIAEGYSVSREKKESFPLTVTSAQKNPTAFYLCASSIGENLREQYFGPGTRLTVT.

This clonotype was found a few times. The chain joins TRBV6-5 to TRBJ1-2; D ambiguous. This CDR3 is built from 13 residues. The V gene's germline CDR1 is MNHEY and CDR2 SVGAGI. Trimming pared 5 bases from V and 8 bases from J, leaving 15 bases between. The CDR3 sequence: CASSTPPLAGYTF. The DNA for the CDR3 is TGTGCCAGCAGTACCCCACCACTGGCCGGCTACACCTTC.

The DNA of the CDR3 is TGTGCCAGCAGCCTAATCCAAGGGACACCCTATGGCTACACCTTC. Translation: CASSLIQGTPYGYTF. J is TRBJ1-2 and V is TRBV7-9; a weak D match, TRBD1 (6 bases). CDR3 size: 15 residues. The germline CDR1 and CDR2 sequences are SEHNR and FQNEAQ (reference sequence). V was pared by 5 bases and J by 4 bases, with 17 bases between.

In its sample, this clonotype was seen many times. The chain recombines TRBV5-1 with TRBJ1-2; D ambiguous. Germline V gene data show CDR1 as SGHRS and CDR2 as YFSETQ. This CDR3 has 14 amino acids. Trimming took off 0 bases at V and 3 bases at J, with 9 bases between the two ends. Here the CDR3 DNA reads TGCGCCAGCAGCTTGGGAACCCTCTACTATGGCTACACCTTC. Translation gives CASSLGTLYYGYTF.

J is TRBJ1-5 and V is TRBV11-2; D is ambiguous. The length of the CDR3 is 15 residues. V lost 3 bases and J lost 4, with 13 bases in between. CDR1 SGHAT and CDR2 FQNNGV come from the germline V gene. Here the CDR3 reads CASSLWGFGNQPQHF. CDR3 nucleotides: TGTGCCAGCAGCTTGTGGGGTTTCGGAAATCAGCCCCAGCATTTT.

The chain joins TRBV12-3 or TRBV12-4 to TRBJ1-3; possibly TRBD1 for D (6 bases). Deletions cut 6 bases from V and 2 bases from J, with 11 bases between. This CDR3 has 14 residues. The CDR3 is CASSDRSTGNTIYF. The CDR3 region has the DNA TGTGCCAGCAGCGACAGGAGCACTGGAAACACCATATATTTT.

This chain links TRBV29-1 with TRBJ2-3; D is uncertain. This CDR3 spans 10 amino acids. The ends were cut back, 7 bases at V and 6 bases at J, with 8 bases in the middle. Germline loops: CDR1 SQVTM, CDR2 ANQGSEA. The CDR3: CSGEQDTQYF. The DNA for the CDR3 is TGCAGCGGCGAACAGGATACGCAGTATTTT.

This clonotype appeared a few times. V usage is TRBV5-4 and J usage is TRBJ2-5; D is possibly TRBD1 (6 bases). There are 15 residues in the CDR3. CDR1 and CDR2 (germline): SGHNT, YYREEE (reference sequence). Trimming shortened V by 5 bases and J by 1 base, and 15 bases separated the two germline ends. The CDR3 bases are TGTGCCAGCAGGCCCACAGGGATTGGCCAAGAGACCCAGTACTTC. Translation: CASRPTGIGQETQYF.

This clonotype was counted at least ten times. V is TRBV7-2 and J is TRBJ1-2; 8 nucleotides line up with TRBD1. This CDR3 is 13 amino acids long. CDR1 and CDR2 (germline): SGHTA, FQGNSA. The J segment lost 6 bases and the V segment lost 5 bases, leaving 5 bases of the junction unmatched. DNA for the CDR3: TGTGCCAGCAGCCGTACGACAGGGGATGGCTACACCTTC. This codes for CASSRTTGDGYTF.

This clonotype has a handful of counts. This CDR3 is CASSTPATETQYF. CDR3 coding DNA: TGTGCCAGCAGTACACCAGCCACGGAGACCCAGTACTTC. The rearrangement uses TRBV28 and TRBJ2-5; D is uncertain. The CDR3 contains 13 residues. V lost 5 bases to trimming and J lost 5 bases, with 12 bases between them. Germline V gives CDR1 MDHEN, CDR2 SYDVKM.

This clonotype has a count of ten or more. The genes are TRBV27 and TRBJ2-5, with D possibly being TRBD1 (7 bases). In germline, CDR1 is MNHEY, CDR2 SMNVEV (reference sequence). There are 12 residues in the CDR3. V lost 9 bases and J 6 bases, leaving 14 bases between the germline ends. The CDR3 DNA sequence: TGTGCCAGTGGACGGAGGGGGCAGACCCAGTACTTC. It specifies CASGRRGQTQYF.

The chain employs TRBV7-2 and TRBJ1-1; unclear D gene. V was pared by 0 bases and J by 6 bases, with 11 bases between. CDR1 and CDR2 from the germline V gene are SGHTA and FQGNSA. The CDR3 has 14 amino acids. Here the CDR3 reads CASSLAVTASEAFF. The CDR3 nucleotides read TGTGCCAGCAGCTTAGCGGTCACTGCCTCTGAAGCTTTCTTT. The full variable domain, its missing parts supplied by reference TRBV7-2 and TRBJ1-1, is GAGVSQSPSNKVTEKGKDVELRCDPISGHTALYWYRQSLGQGLEFLIYFQGNSAPDKSGLPSDRFSAERTGGSVSTLTIQRTQQEDSAVYLCASSLAVTASEAFFGQGTRLTVV.

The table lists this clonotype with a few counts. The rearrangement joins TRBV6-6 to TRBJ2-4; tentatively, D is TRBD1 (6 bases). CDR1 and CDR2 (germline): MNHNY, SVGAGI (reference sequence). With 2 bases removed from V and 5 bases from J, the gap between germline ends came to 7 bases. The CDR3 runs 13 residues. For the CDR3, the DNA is TGTGCCAGCAGTTACGGGGGCCAAAACATTCAGTACTTC. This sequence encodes CASSYGGQNIQYF.

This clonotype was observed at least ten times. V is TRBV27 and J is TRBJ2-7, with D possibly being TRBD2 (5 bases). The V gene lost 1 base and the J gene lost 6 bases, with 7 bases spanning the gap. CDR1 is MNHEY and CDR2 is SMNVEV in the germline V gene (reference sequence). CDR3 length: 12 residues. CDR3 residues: CASSLWGAEQYF. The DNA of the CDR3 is TGTGCCAGCAGTTTATGGGGAGCCGAGCAGTACTTC.

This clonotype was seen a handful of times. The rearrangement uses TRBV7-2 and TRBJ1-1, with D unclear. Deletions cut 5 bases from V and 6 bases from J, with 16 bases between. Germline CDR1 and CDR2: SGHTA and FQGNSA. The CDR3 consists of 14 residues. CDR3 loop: CASSANSVGSEAFF. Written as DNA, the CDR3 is TGTGCCAGCAGCGCAAACTCGGTGGGGTCTGAAGCTTTCTTT.